Shown below are 4 T cell receptor beta chains from a single sample sequenced in a study of T cell responses to AZD1222 COVID-19 vaccine. The repertoire was sequenced with immunoSEQ multiplex PCR; TCRdb's copy has only in-frame clones and lacks some. The table records around 88,000 clones, under 90% of them present only once. The specimen was peripheral blood, collected on day 0 of MenACWY control vaccination. The receptors stem from an adult in good health.

CDR3 bases: TGTGCCAGCAGTGAGGGTGTAAGGAACACTGAAGCTTTCTTT. It is translated as CASSEGVRNTEAFF. This rearrangement joins TRBV2 to TRBJ1-1, with no clear D. V lost 3 bases, J lost 1 base, and 9 bases lay in between. Germline V gene data show CDR1 as SNHLY and CDR2 as FYNNEI. This CDR3 contains 14 residues.

The chain links TRBV28 to TRBJ1-2; no definite D call. Germline V lookup: CDR1 MDHEN, CDR2 SYDVKM. The CDR3 contains 12 residues. The V end was cut by 5 bases, the J end by 3 bases, with 7 bases between. CDR3 residues: CASSRVDYGYTF. CDR3 DNA: TGTGCCAGCAGTCGGGTGGACTATGGCTACACCTTC.

The rearrangement links TRBV27 to TRBJ2-1; D gene ambiguous. This CDR3 spans 14 amino acids. Trimming stripped 4 bases from V and 7 bases from J, with 14 bases between. Germline V gives CDR1 MNHEY, CDR2 SMNVEV (reference sequence). This CDR3 reads CASSSFEDANEQFF. CDR3 sequence (DNA): TGTGCCAGCAGTTCCTTCGAGGATGCTAATGAGCAGTTCTTC.

The chain recombines TRBV27 with TRBJ1-1; D possibly corresponds to TRBD1 (6 bases). Trimming removed 4 bases at V and 6 bases at J, with 12 bases between. The CDR3 is 13 residues long. Germline V gene sequence: CDR1 MNHEY, CDR2 SMNVEV (reference sequence). CDR3 sequence: CASSSQGIAEAFF. CDR3 coding DNA: TGTGCCAGCAGTTCTCAGGGGATCGCTGAAGCTTTCTTT.